This note documents a single T cell receptor beta chain sequence. The entry originates in a study of cytomegalovirus exposure and HLA in healthy donors. V was cut by 4 bases and J by 1 base, with 5 bases left in between. Germline CDR1 reads MNHEY; CDR2 reads SMNVEV (reference sequence). This CDR3 has 13 amino acids. PCR employed 60 Vbeta and 13 Jbeta primers. TCRdb keeps only in-frame clones here, not all; method: immunoSEQ multiplex PCR. The repertoire table contains some 110,000 clones. This clonotype was sampled from a man aged 25 to 40 in good health and CMV-seronegative. The source material was PBMCs. V and J are TRBV27 and TRBJ1-5; D perhaps matches TRBD1 (5 bases). CDR3 sequence: CASSYRSNQPQHF. The DNA for the CDR3 is TGTGCCAGCAGTTACAGGAGCAATCAGCCCCAGCATTTT.